This T cell receptor beta chain was identified in a study of cytomegalovirus exposure and HLA in healthy donors. Overall study results and limits: In a later analysis, 16,951 TCR beta sequences were associated with HLA alleles at 0.05 false discovery rate.

A word on this clone: Antigen specificity is unknown.

The CDR3 extends over 13 amino acids. Trimming took 3 bases from V and 6 from J, leaving 14 bases between them. CDR1 SQVTM and CDR2 ANQGSEA come from the germline V gene. The PCR ran on 60 Vbeta and 13 Jbeta primers. Only in-frame clones appear in the TCRdb table, and some are missing; sequencing was by immunoSEQ multiplex PCR. Found here are some 160,000 clones; the top ten clones hold 2% to 2.5%. This rearrangement joins TRBV29-1 to TRBJ1-2; possible D gene TRBD1, 6 bases. The TCR comes from a man aged 30-40 years in good health and CMV-seronegative. Material: PBMCs. CDR3 sequence: CSVDGDTTHGYTF. The DNA for the CDR3 is TGCAGCGTTGATGGGGACACTACCCATGGCTACACCTTC.